The source of this T cell receptor (beta chain) is a study of blood T cell repertoires in COVID-19. Study in general: The United States, Italy and Spain provided the acute and convalescent COVID-19 samples. Nucleic acid was either cDNA or gDNA, and it came from T cells, B-cell-depleted T cells, or PBMCs.

In the original processing: Counts of nucleated cells, estimated from reference gene primer amplification, were obtained. Assay: immunoSEQ multiplex PCR; the TCRdb copy retains only in-frame clones and omits some. The V and J calls and the clone size are those of that table, but D and trimming were determined from the DNA. The sample has about 180,000 clones; about 85% are singletons. This CDR3 is built from 14 residues. Trimming left V 3 bases short and J 0 bases short, with 3 bases between. From germline, CDR1 is MNHNS and CDR2 SASEGT. Specimen: peripheral blood. The TCR originated in a woman aged 30 to 39 with active or convalescent COVID-19. The rearrangement uses TRBV6-1 and TRBJ2-6; D is ambiguous. The CDR3 DNA reads TGTGCCAGCAGTGACAACTCTGGGGCCAACGTCCTGACTTTC. Protein: CASSDNSGANVLTF.